These 5 T cell receptor beta chains were all obtained from the same sample, sequenced in a study of beta chain features in type 1 diabetes. Study results and limitations: Among patients with Type 1 diabetes, TCRB CDR3s were moderately but significantly shorter in every one of the four CD4+ subsets.

For these receptors, no antigen is known. Investigators reverse transcribed all isolated RNA, so they sequenced expressed TCRB transcripts. Repertoires were generated with immunoSEQ multiplex PCR, while TCRdb's copy carries only in-frame clones and drops some. The sample holds more than 550,000 clones, about an eighth seen once. Sequencing used naive CD4+ T cells from blood. The receptors stem from a man aged 18 to 30 with type 1 diabetes.

This clone was picked up a small number of times. The chain employs TRBV7-3 and TRBJ1-6; 8 bases are a match to TRBD1. The ends lost 0 bases at V and 7 bases at J; junction bases unmatched: 2. This CDR3 is 15 amino acids long. Per the germline V gene, CDR1 is SGHTA and CDR2 is FQGTGA. CDR3 bases: TGTGCCAGCAGCTTAACAGGGACAGGCAATTCACCCCTCCACTTT. Its protein product is CASSLTGTGNSPLHF.

Only a few counts were recorded for this clone. This chain uses TRBV10-3 with TRBJ2-1; D call uncertain. The CDR3 covers 17 residues. Germline CDR1 is ENHRY and CDR2 is SYGVKD. Trimming took 4 bases from V and 2 from J, leaving 18 bases between them. In nucleotides, the CDR3 is TGTGCCATCAGTGGTTTGCTGGGCGGAACTACCTACAATGAGCAGTTCTTC. It codes for CAISGLLGGTTYNEQFF.

This clone was detected a few times. This chain's CDR3 is CASSTPRRRDQGVVNEQFF. DNA for the CDR3: TGTGCCAGCAGCACACCAAGGCGCCGGGACCAGGGAGTGGTGAATGAGCAGTTCTTC. V usage is TRBV28 and J usage is TRBJ2-1; D may correspond to TRBD1 or TRBD2 (5 bases each). Germline loops: CDR1 MDHEN, CDR2 SYDVKM. This CDR3 region has 19 residues. V was cut by 6 bases and J by 7 bases, with 31 bases left in between.

The V and J genes are TRBV10-3 and TRBJ2-1; D could derive from TRBD1 or TRBD2 (5 bases each). CDR3 length equals 13 residues. With 8 bases removed from V and 8 bases from J, the gap between germline ends came to 16 bases. CDR1 ENHRY and CDR2 SYGVKD come from the germline V gene. CDR3 sequence reads: CAIGDRSRDEQFF. The CDR3 DNA follows: TGTGCCATCGGGGACCGTAGTAGGGATGAGCAGTTCTTC.

The rearrangement links TRBV23-1 to TRBJ2-3; D might be TRBD1 (6 bases). TRBV23-1 is an open reading frame, and its role is uncertain. The CDR3 sequence is 17 residues long. V was clipped by 3 bases and J by 0 bases, with 16 bases between them. The CDR3 DNA reads TGCGCCAGCAGTCAGCTTGGGGACACCCGCAGCACAGATACGCAGTATTTT. Amino acids: CASSQLGDTRSTDTQYF.